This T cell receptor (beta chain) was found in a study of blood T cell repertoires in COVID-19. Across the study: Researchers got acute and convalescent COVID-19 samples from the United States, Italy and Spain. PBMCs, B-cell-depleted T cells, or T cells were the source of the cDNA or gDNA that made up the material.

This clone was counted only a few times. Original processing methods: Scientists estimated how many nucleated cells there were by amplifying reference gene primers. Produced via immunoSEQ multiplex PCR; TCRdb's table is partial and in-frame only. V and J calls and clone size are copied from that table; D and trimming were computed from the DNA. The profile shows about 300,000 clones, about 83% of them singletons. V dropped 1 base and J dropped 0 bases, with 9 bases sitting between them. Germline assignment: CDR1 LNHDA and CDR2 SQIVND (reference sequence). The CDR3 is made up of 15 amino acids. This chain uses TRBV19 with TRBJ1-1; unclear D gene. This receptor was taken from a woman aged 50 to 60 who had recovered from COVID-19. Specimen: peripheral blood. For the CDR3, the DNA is TGTGCCAGTAGTATAGGGCAGAATATGAACACTGAAGCTTTCTTT. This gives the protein CASSIGQNMNTEAFF.